Each of the 15 T cell receptor beta chains below was sequenced from the same sample in a study of memory CD4+ T cells and cytomegalovirus serostatus (dated by TCRdb to about 2019). A FACSAria II was used to sort memory CD4+ T cells, defined as single viable CD3+CD4+CD8-CD45RO+ cells. The library was generated by the immunoSEQ multiplex PCR assay. The source is immuneACCESS, and TCRdb retained only in-frame sequences with V and J called. Part of the clones is not carried over; for the studies checked, unresolved V genes explain less than half of this, and the remainder is unexplained. This sample holds 50,000 to 75,000 clones; about 81% were observed only once. The ten largest clones add up to nearly 0.9% of the sample. Source material: memory CD4+ T cells from blood. The receptors shown here come from an adult in good health and CMV-seronegative.

The V gene is TRBV7-9, the J gene TRBJ2-7, with D perhaps assigned TRBD1 or TRBD2 (5 bases each). The germline CDR1 and CDR2 sequences are SEHNR and FQNEAQ (reference sequence). The CDR3 loop spans 17 amino acids. V lost 4 bases, J lost 0 bases, and 19 bases lay in between. Here the CDR3 reads CASSSLLRDGTSYEQYF. Here the CDR3 DNA reads TGTGCCAGCAGCTCCCTCCTGAGGGACGGCACCTCCTACGAGCAGTACTTC.

This clone was seen a few times. This chain uses TRBV5-1 with TRBJ2-7; D is possibly TRBD1 (5 bases). This CDR3 is 13 amino acids long. Trimming removed 4 bases at V and 1 base at J, with 9 bases between. Per germline, CDR1 SGHRS and CDR2 YFSETQ. The CDR3 sequence is CASSPRQSYEQYF. The CDR3 DNA reads TGCGCCAGCAGCCCCAGACAGTCCTACGAGCAGTACTTC.

To note about this clone: Other DNA sequences within the sample encode an identical CDR3. The gene calls are TRBV29-1 and TRBJ2-7, with 7 positions matching TRBD1. This CDR3 comprises 12 residues. Germline V gene data show CDR1 as SQVTM and CDR2 as ANQGSEA. Germline trimming cut 3 bases from V and 4 bases from J; bases unmatched to any gene: 3. This chain's CDR3 is CSVEGQTYEQYF. The CDR3 region has the DNA TGCAGCGTTGAGGGACAGACATACGAGCAGTACTTC.

This clone was seen a handful of times. The chain joins TRBV7-6 to TRBJ2-5; 7 nucleotides match TRBD2. Germline CDR1 is SGHVS and CDR2 is FNYEAQ. With V trimmed by 7 bases and J by 1 base, 9 bases remained unmatched. This CDR3 contains 15 residues. As DNA, the CDR3 is TGTGCCAGCACCCCGGGGAGCGGGGCCCAAGAGACCCAGTACTTC. As protein: CASTPGSGAQETQYF.

The CDR3 bases are TGTGCCAGCAGCCCGGGACAGGGGACCGGGGAGCTGTTTTTT. Its translation: CASSPGQGTGELFF. V usage is TRBV11-3 and J usage is TRBJ2-2; 10 bases line up with TRBD1. The V segment lost 5 bases and the J segment 5 bases; nucleotides outside the gene matches: 2. Germline V gene data show CDR1 as SGHNT and CDR2 as YENEEA. The CDR3 is 14 residues long.

The gene calls are TRBV11-2 and TRBJ2-5, with D possibly TRBD2 on 5 matching bases. The CDR3 covers 14 residues. Trimming stripped 1 base from V and 4 bases from J, with 10 bases between. Germline V gene sequence: CDR1 SGHAT, CDR2 FQNNGV. The CDR3 nucleotides are TGTGCCAGCAGCTTAGTAAGTCGGGGAGAGACCCAGTACTTC. Encoded protein: CASSLVSRGETQYF.

This clone showed up just once. The J gene is TRBJ1-5, the V gene TRBV9; D remains unclear. Germline lookup yields CDR1 SGDLS and CDR2 YYNGEE. The CDR3 spans 13 residues. Trimming took off 0 bases at V and 10 bases at J, with 11 bases between the two ends. CDR3 in amino acids: CASSVGVAKPQHF. The CDR3 nucleotides read TGTGCCAGCAGCGTAGGGGTGGCGAAACCCCAGCATTTT.

CDR3 coding DNA: TGTGCCAGCAGCTCGGGACCCGCGGGGAATGAGCAGTTCTTC. It yields the protein CASSSGPAGNEQFF. The chain has TRBV7-2 and TRBJ2-1; D might be TRBD2 (6 bases). The germline CDR1 and CDR2 sequences are SGHTA and FQGNSA. This CDR3 comprises 14 residues. Trimming removed 4 bases at V and 7 bases at J, with 14 bases between. The full variable domain, with the rest looked up from reference TRBV7-2 and TRBJ2-1, is GAGVSQSPSNKVTEKGKDVELRCDPISGHTALYWYRQSLGQGLEFLIYFQGNSAPDKSGLPSDRFSAERTGGSVSTLTIQRTQQEDSAVYLCASSSGPAGNEQFFGPGTRLTVL.

V and J are TRBV7-2 and TRBJ1-3; D gene ambiguous. This CDR3 comprises 14 residues. V was clipped by 6 bases and J by 2 bases, with 11 bases between them. Germline CDR1 SGHTA, CDR2 FQGNSA. The CDR3 is CASRWAGPGNTIYF. For the CDR3, the DNA is TGTGCCAGCAGATGGGCTGGACCTGGAAACACCATATATTTT.

V and J are TRBV5-4 and TRBJ1-2; maybe TRBD1 (5 bases). Germline V gene data show CDR1 as SGHNT and CDR2 as YYREEE (reference sequence). The CDR3 is made up of 12 amino acids. Trimming pared 3 bases from V and 8 bases from J, leaving 11 bases between. CDR3 residues: CASSYRSRGYTF. CDR3 nucleotides: TGTGCCAGCAGCTACAGGTCCCGGGGCTACACCTTC.

This clone has more than one count but fewer than ten. This chain connects TRBV5-1 to TRBJ1-4, with D perhaps matching TRBD1 (5 bases). There are 15 residues in the CDR3. Per the germline V gene, CDR1 is SGHRS and CDR2 is YFSETQ. V lost 4 bases, J lost 5 bases, and 15 bases lay in between. The CDR3 loop is CASSGIGSGNEKLFF. The CDR3 DNA reads TGCGCCAGCAGCGGGATTGGGTCAGGGAATGAAAAACTGTTTTTT.

The chain carries TRBV4-1 and TRBJ2-5, with TRBD2 identical over 12 bases. The CDR3 sequence is 17 residues long. Germline-derived CDR1 and CDR2 are MGHRA and YSYEKL. V dropped 0 bases and J dropped 1; count of bases not matched to a gene: 3. For the CDR3, the DNA is TGCGCCAGCAGCCAAGAGGTGACTAGCGGGGGCCAAGAGACCCAGTACTTC. Its protein is CASSQEVTSGGQETQYF.

This clone was counted between two and nine times. The V gene is TRBV6-6, the J gene TRBJ2-3; D remains ambiguous. The CDR3 has 15 amino acids. V was shortened by 4 bases and J by 1 base, with 12 bases between the two germline ends. The germline V gene has CDR1 MNHNY and CDR2 SVGAGI (reference sequence). The CDR3 bases are TGTGCCAGCAGTTTCTCAGCGCTGGGCACAGATACGCAGTATTTT. It is translated as CASSFSALGTDTQYF.

As DNA, the CDR3 is TGTGCCAGTAGTATAGATTGGTACAGGGGGTACCAAGAGACCCAGTACTTC. Its translation: CASSIDWYRGYQETQYF. This sequence joins TRBV19 and TRBJ2-5; 8 bases are shared with TRBD1. V shed 0 bases, J shed 0 bases, and the junction held 6 bases outside the gene matches. Germline CDR1 reads LNHDA; CDR2 reads SQIVND (reference sequence). This CDR3 is 17 amino acids long.

CDR3 residues: CASSEDGGAQETQYF. Written as DNA, the CDR3 is TGTGCCAGCAGTGAGGACGGGGGGGCCCAAGAGACCCAGTACTTC. The chain combines TRBV2 with TRBJ2-5; 8 nucleotides match TRBD2. Trimming removed 3 bases from V and 1 base from J; junction bases left unmatched: 4. CDR3 length: 15 amino acids. Germline-derived CDR1 and CDR2 are SNHLY and FYNNEI. The full variable domain, rest sourced from reference TRBV2 and TRBJ2-5, is EPEVTQTPSHQVTQMGQEVILRCVPISNHLYFYWYRQILGQKVEFLVSFYNNEISEKSEIFDDQFSVERPDGSNFTLKIRSTKLEDSAMYFCASSEDGGAQETQYFGPGTRLLVL.